The sequence of this T cell receptor beta chain was determined in a study of blood T cell repertoires in COVID-19. With 0 bases removed from V and 2 bases from J, the gap between germline ends came to 14 bases. There are 16 residues in the CDR3. The germline CDR1 and CDR2 sequences are SGDLS and YYNGEE. TCRdb's copy holds only in-frame clones and misses some; the assay was immunoSEQ multiplex PCR. The sample lists approximately 65,000 clones; over 60% were seen once. This clone turned up a few times. This rearrangement joins TRBV9 to TRBJ2-5, with TRBD2 as a possible D gene (5 bases). The sequence came from a human donor in a cohort sampled during active COVID-19. Sequencing used peripheral blood. CDR3 residues: CASSVGASGTQETQYF. In DNA form, the CDR3 reads TGTGCCAGCAGCGTAGGGGCGAGCGGCACACAAGAGACCCAGTACTTC.